The clone carrying this T cell receptor beta chain came up many times. Unique molecular identifiers were attached to individual cDNA molecules. TCRdb analysed the 5' RACE reads with MiXCR anew, one entry per CDR3 protein. The data show some 59,000 distinct CDR3 sequences, 7.5% to 9% seen once. This specimen comes from a study of early T cells in non-severe SARS-CoV-2 infection. The CDR3 extends over 18 amino acids. The V gene's germline CDR1 is SQVTM and CDR2 ANQGSEA. J was trimmed by 5 bases and V by 1 base; bases with no gene match: 17. The genes are TRBV29-1 and TRBJ2-5; TRBD1 matches 9 bases. The source was whole blood, collected at baseline. The receptor comes from an adult who was a healthcare worker with PCR-confirmed SARS-CoV-2 infection or an uninfected control (not recorded which). The CDR3 is CSVEGRDRDGASGETQYF. The DNA of the CDR3 is TGCAGCGTTGAAGGCCGGGACAGGGACGGGGCGAGTGGGGAGACCCAGTACTTC.